A single sample is the source of the 20 T cell receptor beta chains below, sequenced in a study of CD8 T cells in ankylosing spondylitis. Findings of the study overall: Ankylosing spondylitis blood appeared to carry a characteristic TCR beta motif of roughly 8 highly homologous variants.

TCRdb recomputed calls from the 5' RACE reads with MiXCR, one row per CDR3 protein. Here the sample spans some 450,000 distinct CDR3 sequences, about 15% being singletons. These receptors lack a known antigen. Specimen: blood, either unsorted or a sorted T cell fraction (not recorded which). The origin of the receptors is a male donor with ankylosing spondylitis.

Turning to this clonotype: The junction shows a germline mismatch at one end, possibly a read error. This chain joins TRBV2 and TRBJ2-1, with D possibly being TRBD1 (5 bases). CDR1 and CDR2 from the germline V gene are SNHLY and FYNNEI. The CDR3 extends over 8 amino acids. The CDR3 DNA reads TGTGCCAGCAGTCGTACAGGATTC. This codes for CASSRTGF.

Ten or more counts support this clonotype. The chain couples TRBV12-5 to TRBJ2-7; TRBD1 is a possible D gene (5 bases). Germline CDR1 LGHNT, CDR2 FRNRAP. CDR3 length: 13 residues. With 6 bases removed from V and 2 bases from J, the gap between germline ends came to 11 bases. Here the CDR3 reads CASGPDTTYEQYF. DNA for the CDR3: TGTGCTAGTGGCCCGGACACAACCTACGAGCAGTACTTC.

The V gene is TRBV20-1, the J gene TRBJ2-1, with D tentatively TRBD2 (5 bases). Trimming pared 1 base from V and 2 bases from J, leaving 9 bases between. This CDR3 comprises 14 residues. Germline V CDR1 and CDR2: DFQATT, SNEGSKA (reference sequence). The CDR3 loop is CSARVQRTYNEQFF. The CDR3 nucleotides read TGCAGTGCTAGAGTCCAGCGGACCTACAATGAGCAGTTCTTC.

This clonotype was observed a handful of times. V usage is TRBV30 and J usage is TRBJ2-1; D unresolved. V lost 2 bases and J lost 4, with 9 bases in between. Germline loops: CDR1 GTSNPN, CDR2 SVGIG (reference sequence). This CDR3 is 13 amino acids long. CDR3: CAWSPALYNEQFF. In DNA form, the CDR3 reads TGTGCCTGGAGTCCAGCTTTGTACAATGAGCAGTTCTTC.

This clonotype was counted at least ten times. The gene calls are TRBV20-1 and TRBJ2-7; 9 positions agree with TRBD1. The CDR3 loop spans 16 amino acids. Germline CDR1 and CDR2: DFQATT and SNEGSKA (reference sequence). V trimming: 0 bases; J trimming: 3 bases; junction bases outside the gene matches: 9. Written as DNA, the CDR3 is TGCAGTGCTAGAGATCCCGGACAGGGGAGATACTACGAGCAGTACTTC. Translation: CSARDPGQGRYYEQYF.

This clonotype has only a few counts. V gene TRBV6-2 or TRBV6-3 combines with J gene TRBJ1-1; D possibly corresponds to TRBD1 (5 bases). The CDR3 consists of 11 residues. Germline V lookup: CDR1 MNHEY, CDR2 SVGEGT. Trimming took 7 bases from V and 5 from J, leaving 8 bases between them. CDR3 nucleotide sequence: TGTGCCAGCAACCAGGGAACTGAAGCTTTCTTT. This gives the protein CASNQGTEAFF.

This rearrangement joins TRBV20-1 to TRBJ2-3, with D uncertain. Trimming cost V 0 bases and J 3 bases, with 13 bases left between them. This CDR3 contains 15 residues. CDR1 DFQATT and CDR2 SNEGSKA come from the germline V gene (reference sequence). Here the CDR3 DNA reads TGCAGTGCTAGAGATCCGAAGGTCCCAACAGATACGCAGTATTTT. It codes for CSARDPKVPTDTQYF.

This clonotype was observed a handful of times. This chain joins TRBV6-1 and TRBJ1-6; D is unresolved. Germline CDR1 and CDR2: MNHNS and SASEGT. The CDR3 runs to 15 residues. The V and J ends lost 6 bases and 2 bases respectively, with 11 bases between them. The CDR3: CASSVRGPYNSPLHF. In DNA form, the CDR3 reads TGTGCCAGCAGCGTCCGCGGGCCCTATAATTCACCCCTCCACTTT.

The chain couples TRBV12-3 or TRBV12-4 to TRBJ2-3; the match to TRBD2 covers 7 bases. V dropped 5 bases and J dropped 2; count of bases not matched to a gene: 4. The CDR3 is 14 amino acids. The CDR3 loop reads CASSRLAATDTQYF. The CDR3 nucleotides are TGTGCCAGCAGTAGACTAGCCGCCACAGATACGCAGTATTTT.

The rearrangement links TRBV5-1 to TRBJ2-5; perhaps TRBD1 as D (5 bases). With 1 base removed from V and 3 bases from J, the gap between germline ends came to 13 bases. CDR1 and CDR2 from the germline V gene are SGHRS and YFSETQ. This CDR3 spans 15 amino acids. The CDR3: CASSLRGRAEETQYF. In nucleotides, the CDR3 is TGCGCCAGCAGCTTGAGGGGCAGGGCAGAAGAGACCCAGTACTTC.

V gene TRBV7-9 combines with J gene TRBJ1-2; tentatively, D is TRBD1 (6 bases). The V and J ends lost 1 base and 1 base respectively, with 13 bases between them. The CDR3 loop spans 16 amino acids. Per the germline V gene, CDR1 is SEHNR and CDR2 is FQNEAQ (reference sequence). The CDR3 DNA reads TGTGCCAGCAGCTTAGAGATACAGGGAGATAACTATGGCTACACCTTC. Amino acid sequence: CASSLEIQGDNYGYTF.

This clonotype was seen more than once but under ten times. The chain joins TRBV7-9 to TRBJ2-7; 7 bases are a match to TRBD2. Germline lookup yields CDR1 SEHNR and CDR2 FQNEAQ (reference sequence). The V gene end was trimmed by 2 bases and the J gene end by 3 bases; junction bases not matched to a gene: 4. CDR3 length: 14 amino acids. The CDR3 sequence: CASSLQGGFYEQYF. In DNA, the CDR3 is TGTGCCAGCAGCTTACAGGGAGGGTTCTACGAGCAGTACTTC.

The rearrangement links TRBV20-1 to TRBJ1-5, with no clear D. Germline assignment: CDR1 DFQATT and CDR2 SNEGSKA (reference sequence). Trimming left V 8 bases short and J 1 base short, with 12 bases between. The CDR3 runs 13 residues. CDR3 nucleotides: TGCAGTTCGAAGGGAGGAAGCAATCAGCCCCAGCATTTT. This codes for CSSKGGSNQPQHF.

This clonotype appeared a few times. The chain recombines TRBV6-5 with TRBJ2-5; the match to TRBD2 covers 8 bases. Trimming removed 6 bases from V and 3 bases from J; junction bases left unmatched: 3. Germline V CDR1 and CDR2: MNHEY, SVGAGI. The CDR3 is 13 amino acids. CDR3 nucleotide sequence: TGTGCCAGCAGGTTAGCGGGGAAAGAGACCCAGTACTTC. Protein sequence: CASRLAGKETQYF.

The V gene is TRBV7-9, the J gene TRBJ1-2; 10 bases map to TRBD1. The CDR3 runs to 15 residues. V lost 2 bases, J lost 4 bases, and 4 bases stayed unmatched. Germline V gives CDR1 SEHNR, CDR2 FQNEAQ (reference sequence). The CDR3, as DNA: TGTGCCAGCAGCTTATCAGGGACAGGGGTCTATGGCTACACCTTC. It specifies CASSLSGTGVYGYTF.

This clonotype has at least ten counts. The chain links TRBV12-3 or TRBV12-4 to TRBJ2-2, with 8 bases matching TRBD2. There are 16 residues in the CDR3. V was clipped by 4 bases and J by 4 bases; unmatched bases: 8. This CDR3 is CASSYTSGPGTGELFF. CDR3 sequence (DNA): TGTGCCAGCAGTTATACTAGCGGCCCGGGCACCGGGGAGCTGTTTTTT.

This clonotype has a handful of counts. In nucleotides, the CDR3 is TGCAGTGCTAACCCCGGCGGGGGCCCCACAGATACGCAGTATTTT. It encodes CSANPGGGPTDTQYF. This chain joins TRBV20-1 and TRBJ2-3; possible D gene TRBD2, 7 bases. The germline V gene encodes CDR1 DFQATT and CDR2 SNEGSKA (reference sequence). There are 15 residues in the CDR3. The V end lost 4 bases, the J end lost 2 bases, and 16 bases lay between the germline ends.

V usage is TRBV6-5 and J usage is TRBJ2-7, with a possible D match to TRBD1 (5 bases). Germline V gene sequence: CDR1 MNHEY, CDR2 SVGAGI. Trimming stripped 6 bases from V and 0 bases from J, with 6 bases between. CDR3 length: 12 amino acids. In DNA form, the CDR3 reads TGTGCCAGCAGGACAGCCTCCTACGAGCAGTACTTC. This encodes CASRTASYEQYF.

This clonotype was picked up a small number of times. The chain uses TRBV27 and TRBJ2-3; tentatively, D is TRBD2 (5 bases). This CDR3 is 15 amino acids long. Germline CDR1 is MNHEY and CDR2 is SMNVEV (reference sequence). The V and J ends lost 2 bases and 2 bases respectively, with 11 bases between them. CDR3 sequence: CASSLVASPTDTQYF. For the CDR3, the DNA is TGTGCCAGCAGTTTAGTAGCGTCTCCCACAGATACGCAGTATTTT.

The V call is TRBV4-1, the J call TRBJ2-7, with D uncertain. With 7 bases removed from V and 0 bases from J, the gap between germline ends came to 13 bases. This CDR3 contains 14 residues. Germline V gives CDR1 MGHRA, CDR2 YSYEKL. CDR3 residues: CASTLNPSSYEQYF. In nucleotides, the CDR3 is TGCGCCAGCACCCTGAATCCGAGCTCCTACGAGCAGTACTTC.